Listed below are T cell receptor beta chains from one sample, sequenced in a study of beta chain features in type 1 diabetes. Profiling relied on immunoSEQ multiplex PCR, and the TCRdb table lists in-frame clones only, not all of them. The repertoire has 150,000 to 200,000 clones, 50% to 70% of them found once; the top ten carry about 0.089%. The sample taken for sequencing was naive CD4+ T cells from blood. These receptors all come from a man aged 25-40 years with type 1 diabetes. Both conserved end residues are part of each CDR3. A D gene is named only where the DNA matches it firmly. The size of a clone is reported for some rows only, either as once, few or many, or as a class for expanded clones.

V gene	clone size	J gene	D gene	CDR3 DNA	CDR3 protein
TRBV7-2	.	TRBJ2-7	TRBD1	TGTGCCAGCAGCTTAGTGGGGACAGGGAACCCCTACGAGCAGTACTTC	CASSLVGTGNPYEQYF
TRBV15	.	TRBJ2-1	TRBD1	TGTGCCACCAGAGGGGGCCTAGCAAATGAGCAGTTCTTC	CATRGGLANEQFF
TRBV25-1	.	TRBJ1-2	.	TGTGCCAGCAGTGAGCACAGACTTTATGGCTACACCTTC	CASSEHRLYGYTF
TRBV29-1	few	TRBJ2-7	.	TGCAGCGGGTCGACACATCCCTACGAGCAGTACTTC	CSGSTHPYEQYF
TRBV7-2	.	TRBJ2-3	TRBD2	TGTGCCAGCAGCTCACTAGCGGGGAAGTCAGATACGCAGTATTTT	CASSSLAGKSDTQYF
TRBV4-3	few	TRBJ2-1	.	TGCGCCAGCAGCCTCGAAGACAGATCCTACAATGAGCAGTTCTTC	CASSLEDRSYNEQFF
TRBV6-5	.	TRBJ1-5	.	TGTGCCAGCAGTGCCTTGGAGAGCAATCAGCCCCAGCATTTT	CASSALESNQPQHF
TRBV10-3	few	TRBJ1-1	.	TGTGCCATCAGTGAGTCGAAGCCGAACACTGAAGCTTTCTTT	CAISESKPNTEAFF
TRBV23-1	few	TRBJ2-7	TRBD1	TGCGCCAGCAGTCAGCCCTACCTGGGGCAGGGGGCGGATGAGCAGTACTTC	CASSQPYLGQGADEQYF
TRBV7-9	.	TRBJ2-5	TRBD1	TGTGCCAGCAGCTTAGGACAGGGCCTCCAAGAGACCCAGTACTTC	CASSLGQGLQETQYF
TRBV5-1	.	TRBJ2-3	.	TGCGCCAGCAGCTTGGGAGGGGTGAGCACAGATACGCAGTATTTT	CASSLGGVSTDTQYF
TRBV4-3	few	TRBJ2-5	TRBD2	TGCGCCAGCAGCCAATCCCCTAGCGGGGGGCTGACCCAGTACTTC	CASSQSPSGGLTQYF
TRBV2	few	TRBJ2-3	.	TGTGCCAGCAGTGAGGAGTTCACAGATACGCAGTATTTT	CASSEEFTDTQYF
TRBV4-3	.	TRBJ1-2	.	TGCGCCAGCAGCCCAAGCCGTTCGGGCAGCCCTAACTATGGCTACACCTTC	CASSPSRSGSPNYGYTF
TRBV23-1	.	TRBJ2-1	.	TGCGCCAGCAGTCAATCGGGCCTACAGGGTATCGATGAGCAGTTCTTC	CASSQSGLQGIDEQFF
TRBV29-1	.	TRBJ2-3	TRBD2	TGCAGCGCAAGACTAGCGGGGGGGGCAGATACGCAGTATTTT	CSARLAGGADTQYF
TRBV9	.	TRBJ1-2	.	TGTGCCAGCAGCGTAGTGGAAGACTATGGCTACACCTTC	CASSVVEDYGYTF
TRBV30	.	TRBJ2-7	TRBD2	TGTGCCTGGAGTTGGGGGACTAGCGGAGGCGAGCAGTACTTC	CAWSWGTSGGEQYF
TRBV27	.	TRBJ2-4	TRBD1	TGTGCCAGCAGTTTATCCCGACAGGGGGCTTACGCCAAAAACATTCAGTACTTC	CASSLSRQGAYAKNIQYF
TRBV6-5	.	TRBJ1-3	.	TGTGCCAGCAGTTACCTCCAGGGGACAAGAAACACCATATATTTT	CASSYLQGTRNTIYF
TRBV9	.	TRBJ1-2	.	TGTGCCAGCAGCGTAGACGGGCGGATAAACTATGGCTACACCTTC	CASSVDGRINYGYTF
TRBV29-1	.	TRBJ2-1	.	TGCAGCGTTGATATCCAGCCACCCTACAATGAGCAGTTCTTC	CSVDIQPPYNEQFF
TRBV6-1	.	TRBJ2-2	TRBD1	TGTGCCAGCAGCCGACAGGGGATTAACACCGGGGAGCTGTTTTTT	CASSRQGINTGELFF
TRBV30	few	TRBJ2-2	TRBD1	TGTGCCTGGAGCCCCGGGACAGGGTTGCGGGTAGGCACCGGGGAGCTGTTTTTT	CAWSPGTGLRVGTGELFF
TRBV30	.	TRBJ2-5	.	TGTGCCTGGACCTCAACAGGGCCAGAGACCCAGTACTTC	CAWTSTGPETQYF
TRBV18	.	TRBJ1-4	.	TGTGCCAGCTCACCACAGGGACCAACTAATGAAAAACTGTTTTTT	CASSPQGPTNEKLFF
TRBV25-1	.	TRBJ2-7	TRBD1	TGTGCCAGCAGTGGCCGGGTGCGGGACAGGACTCCTAGGGAGCAGTACTTC	CASSGRVRDRTPREQYF
TRBV23-1	.	TRBJ2-7	TRBD1	TGCGCCAGCGTCCCGACAGGGGGCGAGCAGTACTTC	CASVPTGGEQYF
TRBV2	.	TRBJ2-7	.	TGTGCCAGCAGCGCGGGCTTCACCTACGAGCAGTACTTC	CASSAGFTYEQYF
TRBV15	once	TRBJ1-2	.	TGTGCCACCAGCAGAGATCCCCCCAGGGGAAATAACTATGGCTACACCTTC	CATSRDPPRGNNYGYTF
TRBV9	.	TRBJ1-1	.	TGTGCCAGCAGCGTAGGCCAGGGAACTGAAGCTTTCTTT	CASSVGQGTEAFF